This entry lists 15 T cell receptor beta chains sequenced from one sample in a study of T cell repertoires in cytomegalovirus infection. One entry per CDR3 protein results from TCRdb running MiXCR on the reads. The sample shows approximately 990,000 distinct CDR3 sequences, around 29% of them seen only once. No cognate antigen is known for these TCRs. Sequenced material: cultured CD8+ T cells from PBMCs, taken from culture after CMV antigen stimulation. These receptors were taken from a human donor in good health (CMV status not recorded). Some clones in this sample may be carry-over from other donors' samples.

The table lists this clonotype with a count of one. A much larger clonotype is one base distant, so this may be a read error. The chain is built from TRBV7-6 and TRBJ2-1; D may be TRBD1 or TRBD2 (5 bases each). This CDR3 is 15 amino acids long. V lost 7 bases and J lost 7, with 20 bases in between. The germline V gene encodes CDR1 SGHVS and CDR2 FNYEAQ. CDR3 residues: CASNRMGEAINEQFF. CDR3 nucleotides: TGTGCCAGCAACCGGATGGGGGAAGCAATTAATGAGCAGTTCTTC.

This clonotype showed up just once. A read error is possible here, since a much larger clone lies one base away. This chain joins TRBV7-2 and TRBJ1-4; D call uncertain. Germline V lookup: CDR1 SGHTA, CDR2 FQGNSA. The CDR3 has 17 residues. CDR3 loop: CVSSPTVGGATNEKLFF. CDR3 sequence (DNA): TGTGTCAGCAGCCCTACCGTCGGTGGAGCAACTAATGAAAAACTGTTTTTT.

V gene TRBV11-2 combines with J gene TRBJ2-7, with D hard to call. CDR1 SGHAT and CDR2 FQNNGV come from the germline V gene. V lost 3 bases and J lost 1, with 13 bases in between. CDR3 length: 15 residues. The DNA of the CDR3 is TGTGCCAGCAGCTTTTCCATCTCGCCGTCCTACGAGCAGTACTTC. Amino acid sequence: CASSFSISPSYEQYF.

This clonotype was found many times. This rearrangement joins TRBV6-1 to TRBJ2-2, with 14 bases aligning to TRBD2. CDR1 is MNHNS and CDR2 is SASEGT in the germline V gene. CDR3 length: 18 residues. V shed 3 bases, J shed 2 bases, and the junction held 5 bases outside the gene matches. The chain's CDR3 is CASSEGLAGVFNTGELFF. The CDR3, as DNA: TGTGCCAGCAGTGAGGGACTAGCGGGGGTTTTTAACACCGGGGAGCTGTTTTTT.

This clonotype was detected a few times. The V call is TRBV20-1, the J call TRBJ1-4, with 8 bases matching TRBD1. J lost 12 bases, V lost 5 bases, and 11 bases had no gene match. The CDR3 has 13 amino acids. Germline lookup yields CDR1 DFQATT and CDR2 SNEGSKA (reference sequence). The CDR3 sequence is CSARYRGGVELFF. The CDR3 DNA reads TGCAGTGCTCGCTACAGGGGGGGGGTGGAACTGTTTTTT.

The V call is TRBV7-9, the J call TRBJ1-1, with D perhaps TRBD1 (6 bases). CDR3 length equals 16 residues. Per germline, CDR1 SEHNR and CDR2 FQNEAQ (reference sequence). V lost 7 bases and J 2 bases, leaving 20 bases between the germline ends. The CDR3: CASNTDRPGGNTEAFF. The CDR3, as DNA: TGTGCCAGCAACACGGACAGACCCGGCGGAAACACTGAAGCTTTCTTT.

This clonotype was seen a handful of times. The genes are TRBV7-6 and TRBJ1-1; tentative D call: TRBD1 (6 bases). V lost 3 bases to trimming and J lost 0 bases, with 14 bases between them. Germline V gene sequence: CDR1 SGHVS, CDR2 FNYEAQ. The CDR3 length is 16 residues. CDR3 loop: CASSLGWGRMNTEAFF. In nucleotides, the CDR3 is TGTGCCAGCAGCTTGGGGTGGGGGCGAATGAACACTGAAGCTTTCTTT.

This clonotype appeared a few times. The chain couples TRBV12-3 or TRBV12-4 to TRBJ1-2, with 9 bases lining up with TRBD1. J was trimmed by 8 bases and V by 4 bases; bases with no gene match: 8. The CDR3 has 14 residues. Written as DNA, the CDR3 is TGTGCCAGCAGTTCCTCACAGGGGGCAGAGGGCTACACCTTC. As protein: CASSSSQGAEGYTF.

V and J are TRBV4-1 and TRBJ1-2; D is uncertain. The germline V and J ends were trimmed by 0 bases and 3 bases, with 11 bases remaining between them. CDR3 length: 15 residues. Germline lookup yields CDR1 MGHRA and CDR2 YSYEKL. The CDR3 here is CASSQDRPVDYGYTF. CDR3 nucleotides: TGCGCCAGCAGCCAAGATCGACCAGTTGACTATGGCTACACCTTC.

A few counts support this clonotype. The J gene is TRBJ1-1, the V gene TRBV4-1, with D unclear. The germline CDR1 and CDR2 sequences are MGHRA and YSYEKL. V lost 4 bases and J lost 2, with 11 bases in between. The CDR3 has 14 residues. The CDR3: CASSLEADNTEAFF. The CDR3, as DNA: TGCGCCAGCAGCCTTGAGGCCGATAACACTGAAGCTTTCTTT.

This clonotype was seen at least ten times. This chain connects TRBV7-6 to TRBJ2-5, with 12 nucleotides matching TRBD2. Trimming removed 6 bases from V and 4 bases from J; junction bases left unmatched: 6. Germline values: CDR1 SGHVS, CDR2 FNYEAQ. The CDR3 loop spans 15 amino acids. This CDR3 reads CASRQTSGGIETQYF. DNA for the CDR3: TGTGCCAGCAGGCAAACTAGCGGGGGGATAGAGACCCAGTACTTC.

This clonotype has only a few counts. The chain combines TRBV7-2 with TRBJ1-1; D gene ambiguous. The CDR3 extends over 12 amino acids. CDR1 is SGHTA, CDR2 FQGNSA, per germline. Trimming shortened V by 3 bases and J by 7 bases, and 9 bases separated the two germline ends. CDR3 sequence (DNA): TGTGCCAGCAGCTTGTGGCGCTATGAAGCTTTCTTT. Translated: CASSLWRYEAFF. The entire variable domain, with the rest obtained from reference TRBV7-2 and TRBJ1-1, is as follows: GAGVSQSPSNKVTEKGKDVELRCDPISGHTALYWYRQSLGQGLEFLIYFQGNSAPDKSGLPSDRFSAERTGGSVSTLTIQRTQQEDSAVYLCASSLWRYEAFFGQGTRLTVV.

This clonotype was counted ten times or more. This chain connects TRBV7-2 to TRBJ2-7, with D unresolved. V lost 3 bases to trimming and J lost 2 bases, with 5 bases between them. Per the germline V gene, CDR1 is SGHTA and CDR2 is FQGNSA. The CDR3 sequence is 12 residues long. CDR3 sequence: CASSLSPYEQYV. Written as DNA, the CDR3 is TGTGCCAGCAGCTTGTCTCCCTACGAGCAGTACGTC.

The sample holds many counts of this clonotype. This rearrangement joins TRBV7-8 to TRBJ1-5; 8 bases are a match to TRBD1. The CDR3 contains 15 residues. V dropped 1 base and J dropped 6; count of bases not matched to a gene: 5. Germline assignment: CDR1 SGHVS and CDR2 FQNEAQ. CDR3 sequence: CASSLGQGALQPQHF. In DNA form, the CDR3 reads TGTGCCAGCAGCTTAGGGCAGGGGGCTCTTCAGCCCCAGCATTTT.

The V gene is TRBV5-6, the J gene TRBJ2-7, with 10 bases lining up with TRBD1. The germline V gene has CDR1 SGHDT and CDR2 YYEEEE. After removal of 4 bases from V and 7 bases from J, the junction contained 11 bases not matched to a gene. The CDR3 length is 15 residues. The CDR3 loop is CASSDGTGASREQYV. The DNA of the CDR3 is TGTGCCAGCAGCGACGGGACAGGGGCCTCTAGGGAGCAGTACGTC.